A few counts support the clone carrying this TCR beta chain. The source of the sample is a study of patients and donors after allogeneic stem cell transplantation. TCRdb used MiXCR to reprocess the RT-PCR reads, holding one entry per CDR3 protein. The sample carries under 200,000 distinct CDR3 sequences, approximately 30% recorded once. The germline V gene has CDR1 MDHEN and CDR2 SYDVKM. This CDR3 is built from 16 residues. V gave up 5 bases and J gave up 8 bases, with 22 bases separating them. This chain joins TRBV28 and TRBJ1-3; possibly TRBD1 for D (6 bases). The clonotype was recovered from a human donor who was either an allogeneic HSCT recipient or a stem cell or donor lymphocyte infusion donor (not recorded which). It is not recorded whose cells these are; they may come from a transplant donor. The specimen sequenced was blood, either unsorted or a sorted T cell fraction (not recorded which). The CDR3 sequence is CASSPARAGKGDTIYF. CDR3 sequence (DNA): TGTGCCAGCAGTCCCGCGAGGGCCGGAAAGGGGGACACCATATATTTT.